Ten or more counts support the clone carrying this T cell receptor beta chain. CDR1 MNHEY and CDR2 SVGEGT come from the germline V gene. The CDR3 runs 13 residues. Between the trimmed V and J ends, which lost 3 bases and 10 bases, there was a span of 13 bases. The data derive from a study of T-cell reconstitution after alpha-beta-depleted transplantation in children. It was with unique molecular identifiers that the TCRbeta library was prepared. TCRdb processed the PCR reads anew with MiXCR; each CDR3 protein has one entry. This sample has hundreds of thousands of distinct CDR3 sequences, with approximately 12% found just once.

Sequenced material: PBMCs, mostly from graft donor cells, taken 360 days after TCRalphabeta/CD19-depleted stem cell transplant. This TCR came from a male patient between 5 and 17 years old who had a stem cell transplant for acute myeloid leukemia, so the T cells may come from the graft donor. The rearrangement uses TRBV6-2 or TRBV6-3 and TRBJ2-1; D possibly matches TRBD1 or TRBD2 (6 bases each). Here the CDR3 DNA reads TGTGCCAGCAGTTATAGGGGGAGCGGGGAGCAGTTCTTC. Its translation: CASSYRGSGEQFF.